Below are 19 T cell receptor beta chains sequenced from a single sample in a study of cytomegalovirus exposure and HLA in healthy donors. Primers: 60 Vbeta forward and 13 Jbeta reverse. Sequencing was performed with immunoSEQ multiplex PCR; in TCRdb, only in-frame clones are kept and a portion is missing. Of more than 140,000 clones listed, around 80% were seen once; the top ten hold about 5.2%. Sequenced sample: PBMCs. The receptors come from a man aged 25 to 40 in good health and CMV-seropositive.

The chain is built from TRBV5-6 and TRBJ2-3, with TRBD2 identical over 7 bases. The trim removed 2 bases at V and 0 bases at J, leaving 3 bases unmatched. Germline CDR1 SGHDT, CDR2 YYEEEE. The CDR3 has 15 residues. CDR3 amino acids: CASSLYSGSTDTQYF. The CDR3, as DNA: TGTGCCAGCAGCTTATATAGCGGGAGCACAGATACGCAGTATTTT.

CDR3 residues: CASSLGEADSDTQYF. The CDR3 DNA reads TGCGCCAGCAGCTTGGGGGAGGCAGACTCAGATACGCAGTATTTT. This sequence joins TRBV5-1 and TRBJ2-3; a possible D gene is TRBD2 (6 bases). The CDR3 runs 15 residues. Germline CDR1 is SGHRS and CDR2 is YFSETQ. Deletions cut 0 bases from V and 4 bases from J, with 12 bases between.

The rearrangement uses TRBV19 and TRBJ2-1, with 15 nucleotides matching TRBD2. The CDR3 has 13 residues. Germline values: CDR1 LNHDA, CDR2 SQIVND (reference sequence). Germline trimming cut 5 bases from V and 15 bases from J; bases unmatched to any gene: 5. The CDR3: CASSPGTSGRPFF. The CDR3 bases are TGTGCCAGTAGTCCCGGGACTAGCGGGAGGCCGTTCTTC.

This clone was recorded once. The CDR3 is CASSTASNQPQHF. In DNA form, the CDR3 reads TGTGCCAGCAGTACAGCAAGCAATCAGCCCCAGCATTTT. The gene calls are TRBV6-6 and TRBJ1-5; D uncertain. Germline loops: CDR1 MNHNY, CDR2 SVGAGI (reference sequence). The length of the CDR3 is 13 residues. With 5 bases removed from V and 1 base from J, the gap between germline ends came to 6 bases.

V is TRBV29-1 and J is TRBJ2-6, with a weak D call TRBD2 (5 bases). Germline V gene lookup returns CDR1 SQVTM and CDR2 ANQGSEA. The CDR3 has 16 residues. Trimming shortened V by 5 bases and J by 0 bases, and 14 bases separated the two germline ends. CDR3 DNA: TGCAGCGTTTTAATACTGGGGAGCTCTGGGGCCAACGTCCTGACTTTC. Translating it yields CSVLILGSSGANVLTF. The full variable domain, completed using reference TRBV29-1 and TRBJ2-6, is SAVISQKPSRDICQRGTSLTIQCQVDSQVTMMFWYRQQPGQSLTLIATANQGSEATYESGFVIDKFPISRPNLTFSTLTVSNMSPEDSSIYLCSVLILGSSGANVLTFGAGSRLTVL.

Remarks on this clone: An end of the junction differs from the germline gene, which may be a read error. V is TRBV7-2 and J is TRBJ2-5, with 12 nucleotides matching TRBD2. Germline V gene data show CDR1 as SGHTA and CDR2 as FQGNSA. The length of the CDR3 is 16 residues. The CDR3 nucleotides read TGTGCCTGCAGCTCCGGACTAGCGGGGCCGCAGGGGACCCAGTACTTC. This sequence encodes CACSSGLAGPQGTQYF.

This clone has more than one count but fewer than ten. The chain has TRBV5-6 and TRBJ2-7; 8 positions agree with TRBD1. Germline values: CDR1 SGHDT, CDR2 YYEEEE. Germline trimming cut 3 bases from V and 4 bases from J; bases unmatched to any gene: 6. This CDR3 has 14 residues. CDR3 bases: TGTGCCAGCAGCTACCGGACAGGGAGGTACGAGCAGTACTTC. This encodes CASSYRTGRYEQYF.

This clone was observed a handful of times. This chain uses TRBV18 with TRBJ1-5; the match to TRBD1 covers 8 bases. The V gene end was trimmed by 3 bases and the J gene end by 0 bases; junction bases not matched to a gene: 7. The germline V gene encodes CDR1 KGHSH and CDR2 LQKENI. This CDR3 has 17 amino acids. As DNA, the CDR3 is TGTGCCAGCTCACCTCAAGGACAGGGTTATAGCAATCAGCCCCAGCATTTT. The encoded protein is CASSPQGQGYSNQPQHF.

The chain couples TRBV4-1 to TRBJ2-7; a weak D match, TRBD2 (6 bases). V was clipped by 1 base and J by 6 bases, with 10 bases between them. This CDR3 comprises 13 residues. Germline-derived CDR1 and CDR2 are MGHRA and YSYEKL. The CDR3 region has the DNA TGCGCCAGCAGCCAAGCGACCGGGGGCGAGCAGTACTTC. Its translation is CASSQATGGEQYF.

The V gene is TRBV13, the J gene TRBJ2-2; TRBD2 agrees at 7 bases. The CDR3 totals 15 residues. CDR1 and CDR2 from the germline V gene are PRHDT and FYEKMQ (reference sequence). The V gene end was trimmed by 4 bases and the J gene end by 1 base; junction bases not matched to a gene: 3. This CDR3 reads CASSSTSENTGELFF. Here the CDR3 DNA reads TGTGCCAGCAGCTCCACTAGCGAGAACACCGGGGAGCTGTTTTTT. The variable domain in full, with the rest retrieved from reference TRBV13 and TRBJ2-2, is AAGVIQSPRHLIKEKRETATLKCYPIPRHDTVYWYQQGPGQDPQFLISFYEKMQSDKGSIPDRFSAQQFSDYHSELNMSSLELGDSALYFCASSSTSENTGELFFGEGSRLTVL.

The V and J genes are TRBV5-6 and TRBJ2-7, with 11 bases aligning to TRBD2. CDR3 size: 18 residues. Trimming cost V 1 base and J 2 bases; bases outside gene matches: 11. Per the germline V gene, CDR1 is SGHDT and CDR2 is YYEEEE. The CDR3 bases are TGTGCCAGCAGCTTGAGGACACTAGCGGGGGCCGTTACCTACGAGCAGTACTTC. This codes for CASSLRTLAGAVTYEQYF.

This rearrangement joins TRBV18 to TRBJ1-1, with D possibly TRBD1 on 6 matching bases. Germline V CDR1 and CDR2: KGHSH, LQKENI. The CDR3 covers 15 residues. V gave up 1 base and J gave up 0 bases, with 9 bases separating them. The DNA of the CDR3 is TGTGCCAGCTCACCACTACAGGGTGTGAACACTGAAGCTTTCTTT. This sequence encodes CASSPLQGVNTEAFF. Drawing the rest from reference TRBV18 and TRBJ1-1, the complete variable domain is NAGVMQNPRHLVRRRGQEARLRCSPMKGHSHVYWYRQLPEEGLKFMVYLQKENIIDESGMPKERFSAEFPKEGPSILRIQQVVRGDSAAYFCASSPLQGVNTEAFFGQGTRLTVV.

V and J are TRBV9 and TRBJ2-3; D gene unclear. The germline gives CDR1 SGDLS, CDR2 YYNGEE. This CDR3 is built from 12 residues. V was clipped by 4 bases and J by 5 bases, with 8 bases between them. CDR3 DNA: TGTGCCAGCAGCATGCACAGAGATACGCAGTATTTT. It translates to CASSMHRDTQYF. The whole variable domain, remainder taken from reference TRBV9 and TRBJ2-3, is DSGVTQTPKHLITATGQRVTLRCSPRSGDLSVYWYQQSLDQGLQFLIQYYNGEERAKGNILERFSAQQFPDLHSELNLSSLELGDSALYFCASSMHRDTQYFGPGTRLTVL.

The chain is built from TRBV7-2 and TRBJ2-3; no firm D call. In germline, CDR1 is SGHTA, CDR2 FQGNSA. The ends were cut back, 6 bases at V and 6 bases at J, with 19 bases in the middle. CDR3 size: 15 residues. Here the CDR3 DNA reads TGTGCCAGCAGTTCCTACCCCTCTTCGGTTGATACGCAGTATTTT. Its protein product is CASSSYPSSVDTQYF. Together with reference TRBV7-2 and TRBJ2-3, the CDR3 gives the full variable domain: GAGVSQSPSNKVTEKGKDVELRCDPISGHTALYWYRQSLGQGLEFLIYFQGNSAPDKSGLPSDRFSAERTGGSVSTLTIQRTQQEDSAVYLCASSSYPSSVDTQYFGPGTRLTVL.

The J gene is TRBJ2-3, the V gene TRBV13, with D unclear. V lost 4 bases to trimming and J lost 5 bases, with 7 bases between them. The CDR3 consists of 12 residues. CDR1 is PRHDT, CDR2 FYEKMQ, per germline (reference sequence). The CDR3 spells CASSSSVDTQYF. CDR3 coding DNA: TGTGCCAGCAGCTCCTCAGTAGATACGCAGTATTTT.

The CDR3 DNA follows: TGCGCCAGCAGCTGGGGGGAGGGGTATGAGCAGTTCTTC. Its translation is CASSWGEGYEQFF. The J gene is TRBJ2-1, the V gene TRBV5-1, with 7 bases identical to TRBD2. CDR1 SGHRS and CDR2 YFSETQ come from the germline V gene. The CDR3 extends over 13 amino acids. Losses at the gene ends were 3 bases for V and 8 bases for J; bases not matched to a gene: 5.

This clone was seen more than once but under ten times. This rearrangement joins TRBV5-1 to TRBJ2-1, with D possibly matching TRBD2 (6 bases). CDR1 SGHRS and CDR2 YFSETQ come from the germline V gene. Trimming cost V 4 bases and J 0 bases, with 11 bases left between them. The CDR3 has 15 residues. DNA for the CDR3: TGCGCCAGCAGCCGCGGAGGGAGCTCCTACAATGAGCAGTTCTTC. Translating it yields CASSRGGSSYNEQFF.

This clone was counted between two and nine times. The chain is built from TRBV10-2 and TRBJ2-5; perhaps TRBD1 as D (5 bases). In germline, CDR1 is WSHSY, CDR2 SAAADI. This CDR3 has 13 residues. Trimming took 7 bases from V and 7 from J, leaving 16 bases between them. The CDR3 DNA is TGCGCCAGCATCGGAACAGGTTTTGGGACCCAGTACTTC. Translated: CASIGTGFGTQYF.

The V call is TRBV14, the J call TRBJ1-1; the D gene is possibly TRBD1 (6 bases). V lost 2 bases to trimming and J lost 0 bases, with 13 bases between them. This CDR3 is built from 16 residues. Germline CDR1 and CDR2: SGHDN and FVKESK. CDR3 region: CASSQPGQLMNTEAFF. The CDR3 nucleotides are TGTGCCAGCAGCCAACCCGGACAGCTCATGAACACTGAAGCTTTCTTT.